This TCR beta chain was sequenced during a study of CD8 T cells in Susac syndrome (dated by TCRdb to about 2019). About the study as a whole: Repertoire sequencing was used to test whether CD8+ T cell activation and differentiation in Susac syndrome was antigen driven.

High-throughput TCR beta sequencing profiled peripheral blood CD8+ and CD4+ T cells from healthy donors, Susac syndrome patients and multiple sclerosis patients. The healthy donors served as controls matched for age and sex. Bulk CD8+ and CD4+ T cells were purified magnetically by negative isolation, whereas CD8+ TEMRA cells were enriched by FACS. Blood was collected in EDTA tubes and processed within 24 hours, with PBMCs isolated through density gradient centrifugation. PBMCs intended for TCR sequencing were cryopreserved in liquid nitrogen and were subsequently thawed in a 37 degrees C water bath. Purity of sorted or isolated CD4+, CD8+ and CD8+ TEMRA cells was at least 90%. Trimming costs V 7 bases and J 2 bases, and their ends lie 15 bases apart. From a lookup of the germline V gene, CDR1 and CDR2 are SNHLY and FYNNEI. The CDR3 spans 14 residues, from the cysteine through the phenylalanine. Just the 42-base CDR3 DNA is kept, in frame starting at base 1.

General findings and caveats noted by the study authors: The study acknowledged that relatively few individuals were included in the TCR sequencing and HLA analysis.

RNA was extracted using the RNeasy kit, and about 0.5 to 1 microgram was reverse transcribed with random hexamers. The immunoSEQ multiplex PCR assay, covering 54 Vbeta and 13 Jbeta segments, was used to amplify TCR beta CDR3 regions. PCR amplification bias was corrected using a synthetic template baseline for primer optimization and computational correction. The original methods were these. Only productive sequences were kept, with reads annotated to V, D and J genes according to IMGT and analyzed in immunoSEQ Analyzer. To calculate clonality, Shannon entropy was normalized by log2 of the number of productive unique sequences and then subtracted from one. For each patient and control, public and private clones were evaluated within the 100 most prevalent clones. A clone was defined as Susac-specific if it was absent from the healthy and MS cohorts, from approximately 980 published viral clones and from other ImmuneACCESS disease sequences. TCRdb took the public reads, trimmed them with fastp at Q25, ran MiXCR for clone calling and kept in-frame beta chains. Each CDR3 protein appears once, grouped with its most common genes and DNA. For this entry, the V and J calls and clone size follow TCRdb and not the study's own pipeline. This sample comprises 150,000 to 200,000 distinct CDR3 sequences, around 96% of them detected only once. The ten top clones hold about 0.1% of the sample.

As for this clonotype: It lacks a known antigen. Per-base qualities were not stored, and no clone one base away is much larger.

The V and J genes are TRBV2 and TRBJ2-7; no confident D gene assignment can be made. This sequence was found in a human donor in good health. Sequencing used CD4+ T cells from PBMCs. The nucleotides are TGTGCCAGCATGTTTCTGGATAGAACCTACGAGCAGTACTTC. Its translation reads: CASMFLDRTYEQYF.